This T cell receptor (beta chain) was sequenced in a study of cytomegalovirus exposure and HLA in healthy donors. Study context: A prior analysis found 90 million to 120 million unique TCR beta sequences from 170 million or so T cells.

Germline CDR1 and CDR2: SGHTA and FQGNSA. With V trimmed by 1 base and J by 0 bases, 5 bases remained unmatched. The CDR3 sequence is 16 residues long. PCR employed 60 Vbeta and 13 Jbeta primers. Libraries were prepared by immunoSEQ multiplex PCR; TCRdb keeps only in-frame clonotypes and omits some of them. The repertoire table contains 68,000 or so clones. The sequence derives from a female donor in good health and CMV-seropositive. Specimen: PBMCs. This chain uses TRBV7-2 with TRBJ1-1, with 7 bases matching TRBD1. CDR3 nucleotides: TGTGCCAGCAGCTTAGGGATGACAGGGATGAACACTGAAGCTTTCTTT. It yields the protein CASSLGMTGMNTEAFF.